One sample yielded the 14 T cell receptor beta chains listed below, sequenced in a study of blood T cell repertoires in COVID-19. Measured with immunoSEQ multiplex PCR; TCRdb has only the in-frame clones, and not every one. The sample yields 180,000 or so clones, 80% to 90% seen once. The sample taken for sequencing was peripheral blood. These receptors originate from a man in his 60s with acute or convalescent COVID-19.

This CDR3 is CAWSARGGGSTDTQYF. The CDR3 nucleotides are TGTGCCTGGAGTGCTAGAGGGGGGGGTAGCACAGATACGCAGTATTTT. The rearrangement links TRBV30 to TRBJ2-3, with D possibly TRBD2 on 7 matching bases. The germline V and J ends were trimmed by 1 base and 0 bases, with 14 bases remaining between them. CDR3 length: 16 residues. Germline-derived CDR1 and CDR2 are GTSNPN and SVGIG (reference sequence).

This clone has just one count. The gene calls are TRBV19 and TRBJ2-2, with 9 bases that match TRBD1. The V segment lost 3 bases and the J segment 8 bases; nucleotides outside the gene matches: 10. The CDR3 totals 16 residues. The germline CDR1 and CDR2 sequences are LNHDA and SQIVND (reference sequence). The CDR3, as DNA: TGTGCCAGTAGTATTCACACCCTGGACAGGGGAGGGGAGCTGTTTTTT. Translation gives CASSIHTLDRGGELFF.

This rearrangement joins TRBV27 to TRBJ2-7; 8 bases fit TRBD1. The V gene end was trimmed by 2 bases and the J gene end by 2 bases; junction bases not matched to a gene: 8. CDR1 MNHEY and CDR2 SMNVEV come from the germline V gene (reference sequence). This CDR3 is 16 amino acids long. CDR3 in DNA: TGTGCCAGCAGTTTAAATGCCGGACAGGGCACCTACGAGCAGTACTTC. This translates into CASSLNAGQGTYEQYF.

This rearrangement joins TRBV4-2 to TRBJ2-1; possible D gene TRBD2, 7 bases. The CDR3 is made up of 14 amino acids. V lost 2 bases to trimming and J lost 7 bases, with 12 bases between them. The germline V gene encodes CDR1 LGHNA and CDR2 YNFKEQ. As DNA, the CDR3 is TGTGCCAGCAGCCAAAGCGAGGGGGGGAATGAGCAGTTCTTC. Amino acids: CASSQSEGGNEQFF.

CDR3 sequence reads: CASSVTSGRFMEQFF. As DNA, the CDR3 is TGTGCCAGCAGCGTGACTAGCGGGAGATTTATGGAACAGTTCTTC. V usage is TRBV9 and J usage is TRBJ2-1; 12 bases agree with TRBD2. CDR3 size: 15 residues. The junction had 10 bases not matched to a gene; V was cut back by 2 bases and J by 13 bases. CDR1 and CDR2 (germline): SGDLS, YYNGEE.

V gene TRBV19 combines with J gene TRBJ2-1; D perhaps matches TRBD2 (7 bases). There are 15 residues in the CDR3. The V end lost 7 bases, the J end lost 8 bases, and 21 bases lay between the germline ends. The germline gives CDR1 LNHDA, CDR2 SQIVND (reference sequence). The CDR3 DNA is TGTGCCAGTACCCAAGGGGGGAGCGGGAAGGATGAGCAGTTCTTC. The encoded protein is CASTQGGSGKDEQFF.

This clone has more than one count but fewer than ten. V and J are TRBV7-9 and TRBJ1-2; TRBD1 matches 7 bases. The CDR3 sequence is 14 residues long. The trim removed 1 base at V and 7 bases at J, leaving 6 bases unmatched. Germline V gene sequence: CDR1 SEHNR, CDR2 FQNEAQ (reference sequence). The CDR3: CASSLVGQVFGYTF. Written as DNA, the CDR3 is TGTGCCAGCAGCTTAGTAGGACAGGTGTTTGGCTACACCTTC. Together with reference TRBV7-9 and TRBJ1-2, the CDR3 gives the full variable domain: DTGVSQNPRHKITKRGQNVTFRCDPISEHNRLYWYRQTLGQGPEFLTYFQNEAQLEKSRLLSDRFSAERPKGSFSTLEIQRTEQGDSAMYLCASSLVGQVFGYTFGSGTRLTVV.

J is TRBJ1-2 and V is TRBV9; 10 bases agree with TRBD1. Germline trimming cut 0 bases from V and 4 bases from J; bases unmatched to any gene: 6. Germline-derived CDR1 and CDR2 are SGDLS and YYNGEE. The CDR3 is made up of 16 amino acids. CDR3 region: CASSVERDRGGYGYTF. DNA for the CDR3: TGTGCCAGCAGCGTAGAAAGGGACAGGGGCGGCTATGGCTACACCTTC.

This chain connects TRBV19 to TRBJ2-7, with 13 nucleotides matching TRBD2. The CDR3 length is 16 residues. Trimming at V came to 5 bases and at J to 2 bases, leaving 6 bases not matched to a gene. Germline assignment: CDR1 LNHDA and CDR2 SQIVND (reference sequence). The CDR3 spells CASSPTSGGGTYEQYF. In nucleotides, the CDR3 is TGTGCCAGTAGTCCCACTAGCGGGGGGGGCACCTACGAGCAGTACTTC.

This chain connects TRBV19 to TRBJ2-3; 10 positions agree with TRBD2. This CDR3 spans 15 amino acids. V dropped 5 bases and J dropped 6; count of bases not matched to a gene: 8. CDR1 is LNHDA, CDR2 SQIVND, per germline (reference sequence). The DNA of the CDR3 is TGTGCCAGTAGTCGCCTAGCGGGAGAGGTGGATACGCAGTATTTT. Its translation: CASSRLAGEVDTQYF.

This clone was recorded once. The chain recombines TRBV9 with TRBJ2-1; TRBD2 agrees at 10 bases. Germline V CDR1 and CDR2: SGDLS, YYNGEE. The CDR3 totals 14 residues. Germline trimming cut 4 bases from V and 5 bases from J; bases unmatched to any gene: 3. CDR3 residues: CASSPSGSHNEQFF. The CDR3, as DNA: TGTGCCAGCAGCCCTAGCGGGAGTCACAATGAGCAGTTCTTC.

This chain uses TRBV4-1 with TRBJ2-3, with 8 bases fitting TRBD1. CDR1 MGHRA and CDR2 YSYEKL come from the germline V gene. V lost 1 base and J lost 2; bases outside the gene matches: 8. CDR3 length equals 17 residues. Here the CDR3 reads CASSQVGRGLVTDTQYF. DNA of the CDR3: TGCGCCAGCAGCCAAGTGGGCAGGGGGCTTGTCACAGATACGCAGTATTTT.

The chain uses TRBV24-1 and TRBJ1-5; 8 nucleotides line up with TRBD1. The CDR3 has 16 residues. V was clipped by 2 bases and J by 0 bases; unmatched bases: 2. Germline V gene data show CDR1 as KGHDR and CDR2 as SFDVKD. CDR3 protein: CATSDSGGSSNQPQHF. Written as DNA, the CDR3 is TGTGCCACCAGTGATTCAGGGGGCAGTAGCAATCAGCCCCAGCATTTT.

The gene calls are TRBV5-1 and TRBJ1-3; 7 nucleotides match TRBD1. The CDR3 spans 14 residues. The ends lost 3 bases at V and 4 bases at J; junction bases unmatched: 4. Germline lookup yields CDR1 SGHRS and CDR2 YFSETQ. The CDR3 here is CASSSTTGGNTIYF. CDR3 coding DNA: TGCGCCAGCAGCTCAACGACAGGGGGAAACACCATATATTTT. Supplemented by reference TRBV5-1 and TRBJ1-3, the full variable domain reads KAGVTQTPRYLIKTRGQQVTLSCSPISGHRSVSWYQQTPGQGLQFLFEYFSETQRNKGNFPGRFSGRQFSNSRSEMNVSTLELGDSALYLCASSSTTGGNTIYFGEGSWLTVV.